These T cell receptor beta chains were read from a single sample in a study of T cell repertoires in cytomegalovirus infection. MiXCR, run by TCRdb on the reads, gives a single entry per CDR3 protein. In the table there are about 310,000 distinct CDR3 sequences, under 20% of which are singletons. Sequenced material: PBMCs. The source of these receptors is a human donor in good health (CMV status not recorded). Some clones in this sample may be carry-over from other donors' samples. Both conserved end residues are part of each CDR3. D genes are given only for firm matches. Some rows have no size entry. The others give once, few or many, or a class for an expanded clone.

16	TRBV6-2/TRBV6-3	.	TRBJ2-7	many	TGTGCCAGCCGTACGAGGGAAACCAGGAGCTCCTACGAGCAGTACTTC	CASRTRETRSSYEQYF
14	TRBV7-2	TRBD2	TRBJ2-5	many	TGTGCCAGCACAAGGCTAGCGGGACAAGAGACCCAGTACTTC	CASTRLAGQETQYF
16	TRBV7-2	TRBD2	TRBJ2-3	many	TGTGCCAGCAGCTCATCCCACAGACTAGCGACAGATACGCAGTATTTT	CASSSSHRLATDTQYF
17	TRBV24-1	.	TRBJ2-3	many	TGTGCCACCAGTGATTCTACAGGGATCTCTAAAACAGATACGCAGTATTTT	CATSDSTGISKTDTQYF
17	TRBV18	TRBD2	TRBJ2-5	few	TGTGCCAGCTCACCACCGGGACTAGCGGGGGTTCAAGAGACCCAGTACTTC	CASSPPGLAGVQETQYF
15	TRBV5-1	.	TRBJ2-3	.	TGCGCCAGCAGCGTGGGATCAGGGCGGACAGATACGCAGTATTTT	CASSVGSGRTDTQYF
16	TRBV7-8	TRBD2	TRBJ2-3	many	TGTGCCAGCAGTCTAGCGGCGGGGGGGCCAGGAGATACGCAGTATTTT	CASSLAAGGPGDTQYF
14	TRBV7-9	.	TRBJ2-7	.	TGTGCCAGCAGCTCGGGCCAAGTACCCTACGAGCAGTACTTC	CASSSGQVPYEQYF
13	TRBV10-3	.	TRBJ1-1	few	TGTGCCATCAAGGGCCCATACAACACTGAAGCTTTCTTT	CAIKGPYNTEAFF
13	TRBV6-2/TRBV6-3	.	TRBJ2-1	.	TGTGCCAGCAGTTCCTGGGGGTACGGTGGGCAGTTCTTC	CASSSWGYGGQFF
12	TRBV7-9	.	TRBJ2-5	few	TGTGCCAGCAGCTGGCGGCGGGAGACCCAGTACTTC	CASSWRRETQYF
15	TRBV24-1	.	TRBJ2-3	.	TGTGCCACCAGTGATCTGTTCCCTAGCACAGATACGCAGTATTTT	CATSDLFPSTDTQYF
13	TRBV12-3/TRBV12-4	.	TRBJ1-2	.	TGTGCCAGCACCTTAACGGGTCTGGGGGGCTACACCTTC	CASTLTGLGGYTF
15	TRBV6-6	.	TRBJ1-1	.	TGTGCCAGCAGCTACCCTGAGGGGCGCGGCACTGAAGCTTTCTTT	CASSYPEGRGTEAFF
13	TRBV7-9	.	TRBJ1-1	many	TGTGCCAGCAGCTTAGCGGCAGTCACTGAAGCTTTCTTT	CASSLAAVTEAFF
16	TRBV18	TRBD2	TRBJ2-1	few	TGTGCCAGCTCACCACTCGCTAGCGGGGAGAACAATGAGCAGTTCTTC	CASSPLASGENNEQFF
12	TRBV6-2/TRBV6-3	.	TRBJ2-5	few	TGTGCCAGCAGTACCCCCGGAGAGACCCAGTACTTC	CASSTPGETQYF
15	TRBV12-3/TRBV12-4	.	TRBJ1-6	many	TGTGCCAGCAGTCCCCTAGGCGCCAGTAATTCACCCCTCCACTTT	CASSPLGASNSPLHF
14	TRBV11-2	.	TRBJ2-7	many	TGTGCCAGCAGCCTGCTAGCGTTCTCCTACGAGCAGTACTTC	CASSLLAFSYEQYF
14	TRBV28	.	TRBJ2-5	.	TGTGCCAGCCTTTGGAGGGGACCCCAAGAGACCCAGTACTTC	CASLWRGPQETQYF
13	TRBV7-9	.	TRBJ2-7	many	TGTGCCAGCAGCTTAGCCGGGGTCCAAGAGCAGTACTTC	CASSLAGVQEQYF
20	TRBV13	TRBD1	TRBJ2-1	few	TGTGCCAGCAGCGCCGAGACCCCGGGACAGCAAAGAAGGGGTGGCGATGAGCAGTTCTTC	CASSAETPGQQRRGGDEQFF
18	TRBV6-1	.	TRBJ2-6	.	TGTGCCAGCAGTGAAAGGGGGACACCAAGCTCTGGGGCCAACGTCCTGACTTTC	CASSERGTPSSGANVLTF
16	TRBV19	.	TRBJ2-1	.	TGTGCCAGTAGTAAGAATAGCGGTAGGACCTACAATGAGCAGTTCTTC	CASSKNSGRTYNEQFF
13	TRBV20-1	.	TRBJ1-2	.	TGCAGTGCTGATACAGGGCCTAACTATGGCTACACCTTC	CSADTGPNYGYTF
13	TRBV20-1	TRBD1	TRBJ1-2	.	TGCAGTGCTGCCGGGACAGGGGGCTATGGCTACACCTTC	CSAAGTGGYGYTF
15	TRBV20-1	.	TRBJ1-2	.	TGCAGTGCTAGAGCTACCGTCTCCGGACTCTATGGCTACACCTTC	CSARATVSGLYGYTF
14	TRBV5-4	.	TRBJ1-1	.	TGTGCCAGCGGGAGAGGTAACAGGAACACTGAAGCTTTCTTT	CASGRGNRNTEAFF
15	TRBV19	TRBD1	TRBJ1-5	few	TGTGCCAGTAGTATAGCCGGGACAGCGAATCAGCCCCAGCATTTT	CASSIAGTANQPQHF
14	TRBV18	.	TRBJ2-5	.	TGTGCCAGCTCACCGGACAGCACGGAAGAGACCCAGTACTTC	CASSPDSTEETQYF
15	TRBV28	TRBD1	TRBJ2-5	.	TGTGCCAGCAGTCAACGGGACAGGGGGAAAGAGACCCAGTACTTC	CASSQRDRGKETQYF
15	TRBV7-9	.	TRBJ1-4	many	TGTGCCAGCAGCGGAGGTGCAGGGATCGGCGAAAAACTGTTTTTT	CASSGGAGIGEKLFF
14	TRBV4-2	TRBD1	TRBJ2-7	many	TGTGCCAGCGCCGATGGGGACAGGGGGCGAGAGCAGTACTTC	CASADGDRGREQYF
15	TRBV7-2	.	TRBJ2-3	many	TGTGCCAGCAGCTCAGACAGAACTAGCACAGATACGCAGTATTTT	CASSSDRTSTDTQYF
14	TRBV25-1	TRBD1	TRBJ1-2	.	TGTGCCAGCAGTACACAGGGGGCGCGATATGGCTACACCTTC	CASSTQGARYGYTF
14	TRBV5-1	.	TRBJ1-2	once	TGCGCCAGCAGCTTGGGGCAGTCTGGCTATGGCTACACCTTC	CASSLGQSGYGYTF
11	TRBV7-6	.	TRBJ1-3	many	TGTGCCAGCAGCGCCGGAAACACCATATATTTT	CASSAGNTIYF
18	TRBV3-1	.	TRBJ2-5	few	TGTGCCAGCAGCCAAGAACCGCGGGCGACTCCTGATTTGGAGACCCAGTACTTC	CASSQEPRATPDLETQYF
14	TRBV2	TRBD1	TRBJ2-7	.	TGTGCCAGTAAACCGGGACAGGGAACCTACGAGCAGTACTTC	CASKPGQGTYEQYF
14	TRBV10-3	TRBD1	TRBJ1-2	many	TGTGCCATCAGTCAGACAGGGACTAACTATGGCTACACCTTC	CAISQTGTNYGYTF
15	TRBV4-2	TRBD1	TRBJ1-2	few	TGTGCCAGCAGCCAACCGATACAGGGGAACTATGGCTACACCTTC	CASSQPIQGNYGYTF
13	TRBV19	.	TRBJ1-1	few	TGTGCCAGTAGTGGACGGGGGGGCACTGAAGCTTTCTTT	CASSGRGGTEAFF
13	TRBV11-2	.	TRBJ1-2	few	TGTGCCAGCAGCTTATTGTCAGGGGCTGGCTACACCTTC	CASSLLSGAGYTF
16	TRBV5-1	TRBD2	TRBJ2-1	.	TGCGCCAGCAGCCAGAATAGCGGGGGGGCCCACAATGAGCAGTTCTTC	CASSQNSGGAHNEQFF
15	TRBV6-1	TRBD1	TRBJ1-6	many	TGTGCCACCGAACCGGGACAGGGAAATAATTCACCCCTCCACTTT	CATEPGQGNNSPLHF
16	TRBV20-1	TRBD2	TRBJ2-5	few	TGCAGTGCTACACGGACTAGCGGGGGGCGTGCCGAGACCCAGTACTTC	CSATRTSGGRAETQYF
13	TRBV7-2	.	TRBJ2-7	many	TGTGCCAGCAGCTCAAGTGGTTCTTACGAGCAGTACTTC	CASSSSGSYEQYF
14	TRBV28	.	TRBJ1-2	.	TGTGCCAGCAGTTTACCGGGACAACTTTATGGCTACACCTTC	CASSLPGQLYGYTF
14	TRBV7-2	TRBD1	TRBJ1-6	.	TGTGCCAGCAGGTCCACAGGGGAGAATTCACCCCTCCACTTT	CASRSTGENSPLHF
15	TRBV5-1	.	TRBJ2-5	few	TGCGCCAGCAGCTTGGAGAGCGCCAGGGTTGAGACCCAGTACTTC	CASSLESARVETQYF
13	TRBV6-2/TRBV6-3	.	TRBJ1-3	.	TGTGCCAGTAACGCGGGATCTGGAAACACCATATATTTT	CASNAGSGNTIYF
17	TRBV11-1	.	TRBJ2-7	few	TGTGCCAGCAGCCTATCGGTTGGGGGGGCCTATTCCTACGAGCAGTACTTC	CASSLSVGGAYSYEQYF
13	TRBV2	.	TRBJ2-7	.	TGTGCCACAGCCCGGACTGAAACCTACGAGCAGTACTTC	CATARTETYEQYF
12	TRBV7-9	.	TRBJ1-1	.	TGTGCCAGCAGCTTACCCCTCGCGAGAGCTTTCTTT	CASSLPLARAFF
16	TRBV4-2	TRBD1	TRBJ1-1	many	TGTGCCAGCAGCCTTTCGACCGGGACAGGGCCCACTGAAGCTTTCTTT	CASSLSTGTGPTEAFF
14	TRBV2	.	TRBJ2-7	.	TGTGCCAGCAGTGAAATTCGGGGAACGGGCGAGCAGTACTTC	CASSEIRGTGEQYF
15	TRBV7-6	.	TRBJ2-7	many	TGTGCCAGCAGCTTAGGTTGGGGGGACTCCTACGAGCAGTACTTC	CASSLGWGDSYEQYF
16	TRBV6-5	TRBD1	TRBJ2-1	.	TGTGCCAGCGCTTATACCGGGACAGGGGGGCCCTGGGGGCAGTTCTTC	CASAYTGTGGPWGQFF
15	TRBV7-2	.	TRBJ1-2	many	TGTGCCAGCAGCTTAGATTTCCAGGGGTTCGGGGGCTACACCTTC	CASSLDFQGFGGYTF